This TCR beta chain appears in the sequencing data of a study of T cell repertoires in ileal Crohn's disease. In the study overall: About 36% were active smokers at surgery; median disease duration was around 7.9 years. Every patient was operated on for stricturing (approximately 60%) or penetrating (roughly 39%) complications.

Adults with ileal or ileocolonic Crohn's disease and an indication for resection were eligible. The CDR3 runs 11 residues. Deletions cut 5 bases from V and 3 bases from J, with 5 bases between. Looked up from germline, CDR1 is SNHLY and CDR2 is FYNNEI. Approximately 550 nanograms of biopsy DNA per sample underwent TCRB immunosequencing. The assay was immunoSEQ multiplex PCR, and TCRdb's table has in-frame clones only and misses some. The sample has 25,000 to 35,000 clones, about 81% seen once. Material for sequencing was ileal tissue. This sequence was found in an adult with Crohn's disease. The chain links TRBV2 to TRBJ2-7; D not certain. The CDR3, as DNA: TGTGCCAGCAGTCCCGGCTACGAGCAGTACTTC. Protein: CASSPGYEQYF.